The 5 T cell receptor beta chains below all came from one sample that was sequenced in a study of blood T cell repertoires in COVID-19. The method was immunoSEQ multiplex PCR; TCRdb's version includes in-frame clones alone and lacks a portion of them. The sample yields approximately 170,000 clones, about 83% seen once. The sequencing sample was made of peripheral blood. These receptors were obtained from a man aged 40-49 years who had recovered from COVID-19.

V gene TRBV7-8 combines with J gene TRBJ2-3; 7 bases are shared with TRBD2. The junction had 7 bases not matched to a gene; V was cut back by 6 bases and J by 4 bases. The CDR3 consists of 14 residues. The germline gives CDR1 SGHVS, CDR2 FQNEAQ. CDR3 amino acids: CASRPLGRADTQYF. DNA for the CDR3: TGTGCCAGCAGGCCACTGGGGAGGGCAGATACGCAGTATTTT.

This clone was detected once. V usage is TRBV18 and J usage is TRBJ2-5, with 9 nucleotides matching TRBD1. The CDR3 is 15 residues long. In germline, CDR1 is KGHSH, CDR2 LQKENI. Trimming took 3 bases from V and 5 from J; bases not matched to a gene: 7. In DNA form, the CDR3 reads TGTGCCAGCTCACCTGTACAGGGGGCCAGGGAGACCCAGTACTTC. It encodes CASSPVQGARETQYF.

In DNA form, the CDR3 reads TGTGCCAGCAGCCATCCGGGACTAGCGGTCCGGGAGCAGTACTTC. Translating it yields CASSHPGLAVREQYF. This chain uses TRBV3-1 (or the pseudogene TRBV3-2) with TRBJ2-7; 11 nucleotides match TRBD2. V gave up 3 bases and J gave up 7 bases; unmatched junction bases: 8. Germline CDR1 and CDR2: LGHDT and YNNKEL (reference sequence). The CDR3 contains 15 residues.

This chain uses TRBV2 with TRBJ2-7; 9 positions match TRBD1. Germline CDR1 and CDR2: SNHLY and FYNNEI. This CDR3 is 13 amino acids long. With V trimmed by 5 bases and J by 3 bases, 2 bases remained unmatched. CDR3 DNA: TGTGCCAGCAGTTGGGACAGGGTCTACGAGCAGTACTTC. Protein: CASSWDRVYEQYF. Full variable domain (remainder filled in from reference TRBV2 and TRBJ2-7): EPEVTQTPSHQVTQMGQEVILRCVPISNHLYFYWYRQILGQKVEFLVSFYNNEISEKSEIFDDQFSVERPDGSNFTLKIRSTKLEDSAMYFCASSWDRVYEQYFGPGTRLTVT.

The V and J genes are TRBV7-8 and TRBJ2-2; TRBD1 matches 9 bases. With 1 base clipped from V and 7 bases from J, the junction kept 4 bases outside the gene matches. The CDR3 is made up of 15 amino acids. CDR1 and CDR2 from the germline V gene are SGHVS and FQNEAQ. The CDR3 DNA follows: TGTGCCAGCAGCTTAGGTACAGGGGGCTTCGGGGAGCTGTTTTTT. Translating gives CASSLGTGGFGELFF.